The present T cell receptor (beta chain) was sequenced within a study of T cell responses to AZD1222 COVID-19 vaccine. Study information: The analysis combined second doses at about 4 or about 12 weeks.

Points from the study as a whole: A mostly white British donor set with more females was recruited, and clonal diversity was possibly underestimated. Baseline seropositives among AZD1222 recipients totaled only six. Two AZD1222 doses significantly raised spike-specific TCR breadth and depth over controls.

Concerning this clone itself: As yet, its antigen is unknown.

The CDR3 sequence is 11 residues long. After removal of 7 bases from V and 13 bases from J, the junction contained 9 bases not matched to a gene. The germline CDR1 and CDR2 sequences are WSHSY and SAAADI. The protocol was immunoSEQ multiplex PCR, while the TCRdb copy is restricted to in-frame clones and leaves out a portion. Found here are about 150,000 clones, approximately 90% of them singletons; the top ten hold roughly 3.7%. The source is an adult in good health. The input for sequencing was peripheral blood, taken on day 0 of AZD1222 vaccination. The V and J genes are TRBV10-2 and TRBJ2-7; the match to TRBD2 covers 8 bases. The CDR3 sequence is CASTGLAGFYF. CDR3 sequence (DNA): TGCGCCAGCACAGGACTAGCTGGTTTCTACTTC.